This T cell receptor (beta chain) appears in the sequencing data of a study of blood T cell repertoires in COVID-19. At the level of the study: Acute-phase and convalescent COVID-19 samples originated in the United States, Italy and Spain. The analysed material was cDNA or gDNA that came from T cells, B-cell-depleted T cells, or PBMCs.

Seattle's enrolled individuals joined amid active infection and were then monitored longitudinally. Germline CDR1 SGDLS, CDR2 YYNGEE. The CDR3 is 16 amino acids. V lost 0 bases, J lost 4 bases, and 6 bases stayed unmatched. Original handling: For nucleated cells, counts were estimated from reference gene primer amplification. Libraries were prepared by immunoSEQ multiplex PCR; TCRdb keeps only in-frame clonotypes and omits some of them. V, J and clone size were drawn from that table, and D and trimming were deduced from the DNA. The data contain hundreds of thousands of clones, roughly nine tenths of them singletons.

Sequenced input: peripheral blood. This chain links TRBV9 with TRBJ2-2; 7 bases align to TRBD2. The TCR was taken from a woman in her thirties with COVID-19, enrolled during active disease. CDR3 DNA sequence: TGTGCCAGCAGCGTAGATGGGACTACCCCCACCGGGGAGCTGTTTTTT. The encoded protein is CASSVDGTTPTGELFF. The full variable domain, its missing parts supplied by reference TRBV9 and TRBJ2-2, is DSGVTQTPKHLITATGQRVTLRCSPRSGDLSVYWYQQSLDQGLQFLIQYYNGEERAKGNILERFSAQQFPDLHSELNLSSLELGDSALYFCASSVDGTTPTGELFFGEGSRLTVL.